These 7 T cell receptor beta chains originate from one sample sequenced in a study of cytomegalovirus exposure and HLA in healthy donors. Clones were read by immunoSEQ multiplex PCR, and TCRdb kept only the in-frame ones, dropping some. The repertoire includes around 160,000 clones, 75% to 95% of them detected once, and 3% to 3.5% sits in the top ten. Sequencing was done on a sample of PBMCs. The receptors stem from a woman between 18 and 29 years old in good health and CMV-seropositive.

The rearrangement joins TRBV2 to TRBJ2-5, with D perhaps TRBD2 (5 bases). Germline lookup yields CDR1 SNHLY and CDR2 FYNNEI. The CDR3 runs 13 residues. With 3 bases removed from V and 0 bases from J, the gap between germline ends came to 5 bases. The CDR3 DNA sequence: TGTGCCAGCAGTGACGGGAACCAAGAGACCCAGTACTTC. Translating it yields CASSDGNQETQYF.

The chain carries TRBV7-7 and TRBJ2-1; 11 bases map to TRBD2. With V trimmed by 1 base and J by 0 bases, 8 bases remained unmatched. Germline CDR1 is SSHAT and CDR2 is FNYEAQ (reference sequence). The CDR3 contains 19 residues. This chain's CDR3 is CASSLGRLTSGSSYNEQFF. The CDR3 DNA follows: TGTGCCAGCAGCTTAGGTCGCCTTACTAGCGGGAGCTCCTACAATGAGCAGTTCTTC.

This clone was observed a single time. The rearrangement uses TRBV7-7 and TRBJ2-5, with 14 bases matching TRBD2. J was trimmed by 4 bases and V by 3 bases; bases with no gene match: 1. The CDR3 extends over 15 amino acids. Germline loops: CDR1 SSHAT, CDR2 FNYEAQ (reference sequence). For the CDR3, the DNA is TGTGCCAGCAGCTTTGGACTAGCGGGAGGAGAGACCCAGTACTTC. Its protein product is CASSFGLAGGETQYF.

A remark on this clone: The same CDR3 arises from other DNA sequences in this sample as well. The genes are TRBV6-5 and TRBJ2-7, with 8 bases fitting TRBD2. The CDR3 sequence is 14 residues long. J was trimmed by 2 bases and V by 0 bases; bases with no gene match: 0. The germline V gene encodes CDR1 MNHEY and CDR2 SVGAGI. The CDR3 sequence: CASSYSAGAYEQYF. The CDR3, as DNA: TGTGCCAGCAGTTACTCAGCGGGGGCCTACGAGCAGTACTTC.

The V gene is TRBV18, the J gene TRBJ2-2; tentative D call: TRBD1 (6 bases). Germline V CDR1 and CDR2: KGHSH, LQKENI. The V end was cut by 2 bases, the J end by 2 bases, with 12 bases between. This CDR3 has 16 amino acids. The CDR3 region is CASSPGDRFNTGELFF. The CDR3, as DNA: TGTGCCAGCTCACCAGGAGACAGGTTTAACACCGGGGAGCTGTTTTTT.

The J gene is TRBJ2-2, the V gene TRBV7-6; 8 nucleotides align to TRBD2. Germline V lookup: CDR1 SGHVS, CDR2 FNYEAQ. The ends lost 5 bases at V and 6 bases at J; junction bases unmatched: 14. CDR3 length equals 17 residues. CDR3 loop: CASSPLWTSLGAGELFF. CDR3 nucleotide sequence: TGTGCCAGCAGCCCCTTATGGACTAGCTTGGGGGCCGGGGAGCTGTTTTTT. Drawing the rest from reference TRBV7-6 and TRBJ2-2, the complete variable domain is GAGVSQSPRYKVTKRGQDVALRCDPISGHVSLYWYRQALGQGPEFLTYFNYEAQQDKSGLPNDRFSAERPEGSISTLTIQRTEQRDSAMYRCASSPLWTSLGAGELFFGEGSRLTVL.

This chain uses TRBV5-6 with TRBJ1-4; perhaps TRBD1 as D (5 bases). Deletions cut 2 bases from V and 7 bases from J, with 12 bases between. There are 14 residues in the CDR3. CDR1 SGHDT and CDR2 YYEEEE come from the germline V gene. CDR3 coding DNA: TGTGCCAGCAGCTTCAGGGATGGTGGTGAAAAACTGTTTTTT. Translation: CASSFRDGGEKLFF.